The present T cell receptor beta chain was sequenced within a study of CD8 T cells in ankylosing spondylitis. This clonotype was counted between two and nine times. Its antigen is not known. Mismatch with germline at one junction end may stem from a read error. This CDR3 is built from 13 residues. Germline V gives CDR1 SNHLY, CDR2 FYNNEI. Study-level findings and limits: Earlier reports found some motif variants in synovial fluid and blood in reactive arthritis. The clones that were linked to disease were reported to be significantly enriched in matched synovial fluid samples from ankylosing spondylitis patients. Ankylosing spondylitis blood appeared to carry a characteristic TCR beta motif of fewer than 10 highly homologous variants.

Generation of TCR beta libraries employed quantitative 5'-RACE incorporating molecular barcodes. TCRdb reanalysed the 5' RACE reads using MiXCR and keeps one entry per CDR3 protein. The repertoire has over 400,000 distinct CDR3 sequences, 20% to 30% of them found once; the top ten carry 0.85% to 1%. This chain joins TRBV2 and TRBJ2-4, with D possibly matching TRBD2 (6 bases). Sequenced: blood, either unsorted or a sorted T cell fraction (not recorded which). This clonotype originated in a male donor with ankylosing spondylitis. CDR3 sequence: CASSGGVLPFALF. The DNA for the CDR3 is TGTGCCAGCAGTGGGGGGGTTCTCCCCTTCGCCCTCTTC. The full variable domain, its missing parts supplied by reference TRBV2 and TRBJ2-4, is EPEVTQTPSHQVTQMGQEVILRCVPISNHLYFYWYRQILGQKVEFLVSFYNNEISEKSEIFDDQFSVERPDGSNFTLKIRSTKLEDSAMYFCASSGGVLPFALFGAGTRLSVL.